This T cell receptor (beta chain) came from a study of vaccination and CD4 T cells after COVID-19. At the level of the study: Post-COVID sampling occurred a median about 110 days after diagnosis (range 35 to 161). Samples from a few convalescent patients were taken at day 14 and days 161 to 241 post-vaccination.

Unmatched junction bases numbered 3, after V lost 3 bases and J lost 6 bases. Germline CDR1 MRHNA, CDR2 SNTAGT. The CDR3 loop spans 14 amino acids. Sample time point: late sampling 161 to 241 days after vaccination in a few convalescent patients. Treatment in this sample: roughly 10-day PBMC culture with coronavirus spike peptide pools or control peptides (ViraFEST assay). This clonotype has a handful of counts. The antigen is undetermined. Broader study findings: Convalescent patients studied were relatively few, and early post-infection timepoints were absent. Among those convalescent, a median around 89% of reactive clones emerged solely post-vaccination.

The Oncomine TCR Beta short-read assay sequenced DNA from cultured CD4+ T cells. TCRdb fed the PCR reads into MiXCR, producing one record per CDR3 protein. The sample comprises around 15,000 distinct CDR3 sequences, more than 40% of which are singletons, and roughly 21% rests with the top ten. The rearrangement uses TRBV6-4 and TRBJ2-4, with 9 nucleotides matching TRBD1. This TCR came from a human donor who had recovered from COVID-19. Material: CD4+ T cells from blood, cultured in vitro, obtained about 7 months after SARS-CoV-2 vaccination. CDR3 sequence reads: CASSEGQGTNIQYF. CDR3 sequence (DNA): TGTGCCAGCAGTGAGGGACAGGGTACAAACATTCAGTACTTC.